This TCR beta chain was identified during a study of response to subunit inactivated influenza vaccine (dated by TCRdb to 2016 to 2018). With respect to the entire study: The study used deep quantitative T cell receptor repertoire profiling to track responses to a trivalent subunit inactivated influenza vaccine. Overall study results and their limits: According to the authors, only a limited number of new T cells may be recruited by each seasonal influenza vaccination.

Library preparation was by RT-PCR. Sequencing used an Illumina HiSeq 2500. TCRdb itself trimmed the public reads at Q25 with fastp, ran MiXCR and retained productive beta chains. Identical CDR3 proteins give one entry, which carries the most common genes and DNA. This sample has 500,000 to 750,000 distinct CDR3 sequences in its table, and approximately 15% of those were observed once. 11% of the sample is held by the ten biggest clonotypes. Clipping removes 7 bases from V and 2 bases from J, with 5 as the unmatched junction base count. Inclusive of the bounding cysteine and phenylalanine, the CDR3 is 15 residues long. The DNA shown is the 45-base CDR3, in frame from base 1. With regard to this clonotype: Which antigen it targets is not known. Qualities for individual bases were not recorded, and no much larger clone is one base off.

Here the chain combines TRBV12-3 or TRBV12-4 and TRBJ2-2; 9 bases in the junction line up with TRBD1. The source is a man between 50 and 59 years old who received an inactivated influenza vaccine. Donor details come from another sample of the same person, matched by shared clones. Source: PBMCs from blood, taken roughly 12 days after vaccination. The DNA reads TGTGCCAGCAACGGGGGACAGGGAAACACCGGGGAGCTGTTTTTT. It specifies CASNGGQGNTGELFF.